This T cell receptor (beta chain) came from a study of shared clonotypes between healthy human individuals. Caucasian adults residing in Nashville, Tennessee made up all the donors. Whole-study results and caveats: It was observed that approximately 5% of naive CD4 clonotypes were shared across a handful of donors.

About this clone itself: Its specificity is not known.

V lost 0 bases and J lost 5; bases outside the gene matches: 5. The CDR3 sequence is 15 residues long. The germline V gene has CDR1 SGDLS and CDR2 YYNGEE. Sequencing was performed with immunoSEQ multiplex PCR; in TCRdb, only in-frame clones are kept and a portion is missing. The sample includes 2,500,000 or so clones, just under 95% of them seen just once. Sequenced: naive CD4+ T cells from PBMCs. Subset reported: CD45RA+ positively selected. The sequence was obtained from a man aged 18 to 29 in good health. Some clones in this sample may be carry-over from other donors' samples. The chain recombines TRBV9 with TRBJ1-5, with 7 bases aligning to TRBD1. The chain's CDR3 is CASSVGQGRDQPQHF. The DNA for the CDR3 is TGTGCCAGCAGCGTAGGACAGGGTCGGGATCAGCCCCAGCATTTT. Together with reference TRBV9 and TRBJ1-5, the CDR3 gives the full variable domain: DSGVTQTPKHLITATGQRVTLRCSPRSGDLSVYWYQQSLDQGLQFLIQYYNGEERAKGNILERFSAQQFPDLHSELNLSSLELGDSALYFCASSVGQGRDQPQHFGDGTRLSIL.